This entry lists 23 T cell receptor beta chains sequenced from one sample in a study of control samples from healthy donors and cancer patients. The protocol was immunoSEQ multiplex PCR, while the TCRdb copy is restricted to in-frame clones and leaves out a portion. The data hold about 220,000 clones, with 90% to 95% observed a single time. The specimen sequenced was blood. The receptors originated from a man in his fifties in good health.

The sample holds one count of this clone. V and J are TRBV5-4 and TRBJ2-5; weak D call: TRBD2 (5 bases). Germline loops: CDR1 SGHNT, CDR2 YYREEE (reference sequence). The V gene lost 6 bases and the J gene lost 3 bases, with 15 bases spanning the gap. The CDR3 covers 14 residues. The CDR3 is CASTPRGGEETQYF. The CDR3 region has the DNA TGTGCCAGCACCCCTCGGGGTGGGGAAGAGACCCAGTACTTC.

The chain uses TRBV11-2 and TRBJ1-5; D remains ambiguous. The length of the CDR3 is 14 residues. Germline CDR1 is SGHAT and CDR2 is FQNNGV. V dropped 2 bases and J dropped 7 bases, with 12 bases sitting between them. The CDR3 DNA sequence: TGTGCCAGCAGCTTATACGGGATTGGGCAGCCCCAGCATTTT. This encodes CASSLYGIGQPQHF.

The DNA of the CDR3 is TGTGCCAGCAGTTCCCCCGGGGGGGTGGAAACTGAAGCTTTCTTT. Residues: CASSSPGGVETEAFF. V gene TRBV27 combines with J gene TRBJ1-1, with D possibly TRBD1 on 5 matching bases. With 4 bases removed from V and 5 bases from J, the gap between germline ends came to 17 bases. Germline V gene lookup returns CDR1 MNHEY and CDR2 SMNVEV (reference sequence). The CDR3 runs 15 residues.

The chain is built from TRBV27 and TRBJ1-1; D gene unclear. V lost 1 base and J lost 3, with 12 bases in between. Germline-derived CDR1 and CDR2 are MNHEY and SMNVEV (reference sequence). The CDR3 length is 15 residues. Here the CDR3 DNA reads TGTGCCAGCAGTTTATTCAGTATTCCCTACACTGAAGCTTTCTTT. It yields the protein CASSLFSIPYTEAFF.

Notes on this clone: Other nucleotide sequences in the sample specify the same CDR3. The CDR3 DNA sequence: TGCGCCAGCAGCTTGGGGCCGGGACAGGGGGCCAACGTCCTGACTTTC. Translation gives CASSLGPGQGANVLTF. V is TRBV5-1 and J is TRBJ2-6, with TRBD1 matching over 7 bases. This CDR3 has 16 amino acids. V shed 0 bases and J 4 bases; nucleotides not matched to a gene: 4. The V gene's germline CDR1 is SGHRS and CDR2 YFSETQ.

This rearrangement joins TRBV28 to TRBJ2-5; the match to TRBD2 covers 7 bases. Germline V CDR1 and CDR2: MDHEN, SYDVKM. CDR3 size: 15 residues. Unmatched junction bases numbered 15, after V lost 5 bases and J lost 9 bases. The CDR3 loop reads CASSRKGTGGRPQYF. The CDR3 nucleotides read TGTGCCAGCAGTAGAAAAGGTACCGGGGGGAGACCCCAGTACTTC.

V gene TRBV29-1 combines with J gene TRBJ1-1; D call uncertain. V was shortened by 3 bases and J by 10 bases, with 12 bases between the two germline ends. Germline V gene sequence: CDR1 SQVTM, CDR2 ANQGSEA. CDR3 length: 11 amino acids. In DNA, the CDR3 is TGCAGCGTTGAGAGCCTGGGAGCAGCTTTCTTT. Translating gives CSVESLGAAFF.

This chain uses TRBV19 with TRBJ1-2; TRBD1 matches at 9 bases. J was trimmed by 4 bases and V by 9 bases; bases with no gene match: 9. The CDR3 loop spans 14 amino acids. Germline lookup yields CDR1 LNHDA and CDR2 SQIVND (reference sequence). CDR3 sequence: CASRDREISYGYTF. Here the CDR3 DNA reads TGTGCCAGCCGGGACAGGGAGATTTCCTATGGCTACACCTTC.

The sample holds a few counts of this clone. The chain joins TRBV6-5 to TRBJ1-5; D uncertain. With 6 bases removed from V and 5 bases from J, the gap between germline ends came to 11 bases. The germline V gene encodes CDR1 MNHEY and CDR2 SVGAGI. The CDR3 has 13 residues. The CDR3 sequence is CASSPNPDQPQHF. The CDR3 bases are TGTGCCAGCAGCCCCAATCCCGATCAGCCCCAGCATTTT.

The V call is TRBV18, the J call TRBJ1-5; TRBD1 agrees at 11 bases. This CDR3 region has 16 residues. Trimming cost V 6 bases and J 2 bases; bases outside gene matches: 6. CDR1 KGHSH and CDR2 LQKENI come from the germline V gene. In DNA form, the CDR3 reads TGTGCCAGCTCGCGGACAGGGGGCGTAGGCAATCAGCCCCAGCATTTT. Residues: CASSRTGGVGNQPQHF.

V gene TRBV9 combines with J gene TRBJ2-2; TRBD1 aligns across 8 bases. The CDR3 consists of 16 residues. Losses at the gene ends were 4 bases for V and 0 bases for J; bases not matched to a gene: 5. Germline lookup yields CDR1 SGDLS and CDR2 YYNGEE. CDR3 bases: TGTGCCAGCAGCCTTACGACAGGGGCGAACACCGGGGAGCTGTTTTTT. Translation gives CASSLTTGANTGELFF. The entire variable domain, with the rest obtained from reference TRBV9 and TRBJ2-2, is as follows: DSGVTQTPKHLITATGQRVTLRCSPRSGDLSVYWYQQSLDQGLQFLIQYYNGEERAKGNILERFSAQQFPDLHSELNLSSLELGDSALYFCASSLTTGANTGELFFGEGSRLTVL.

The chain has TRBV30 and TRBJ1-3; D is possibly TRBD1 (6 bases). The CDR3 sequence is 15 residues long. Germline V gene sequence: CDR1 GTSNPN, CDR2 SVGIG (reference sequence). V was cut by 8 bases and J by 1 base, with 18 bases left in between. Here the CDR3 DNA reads TGTGCCGGAGAATGGGGGGCAGGGTCTGGAAACACCATATATTTT. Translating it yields CAGEWGAGSGNTIYF.

The chain's CDR3 is CASSEYRGSNYGYTF. In DNA, the CDR3 is TGTGCCAGCAGTGAGTACAGGGGTTCGAACTATGGCTACACCTTC. The chain has TRBV6-4 and TRBJ1-2, with 7 bases fitting TRBD1. This CDR3 region has 15 residues. V shed 3 bases and J 2 bases; nucleotides not matched to a gene: 6. Germline assignment: CDR1 MRHNA and CDR2 SNTAGT.

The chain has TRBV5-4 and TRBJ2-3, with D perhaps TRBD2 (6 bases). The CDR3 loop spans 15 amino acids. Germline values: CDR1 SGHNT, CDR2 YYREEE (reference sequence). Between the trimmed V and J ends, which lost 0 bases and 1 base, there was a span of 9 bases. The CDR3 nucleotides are TGTGCCAGCAGCTTGGGGTGGGGGGGCACAGATACGCAGTATTTT. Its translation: CASSLGWGGTDTQYF.

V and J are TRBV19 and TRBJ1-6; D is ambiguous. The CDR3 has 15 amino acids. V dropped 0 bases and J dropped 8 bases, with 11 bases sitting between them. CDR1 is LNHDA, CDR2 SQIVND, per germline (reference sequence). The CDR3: CASSIDPRRDSPLHF. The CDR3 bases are TGTGCCAGTAGTATAGACCCCCGGAGGGATTCACCCCTCCACTTT.

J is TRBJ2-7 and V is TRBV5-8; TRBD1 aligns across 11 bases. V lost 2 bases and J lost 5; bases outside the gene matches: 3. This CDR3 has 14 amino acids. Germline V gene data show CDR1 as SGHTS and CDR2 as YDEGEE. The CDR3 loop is CASSLAGQGDEQYV. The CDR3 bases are TGTGCCAGCAGCTTAGCGGGACAGGGGGACGAGCAGTACGTC.

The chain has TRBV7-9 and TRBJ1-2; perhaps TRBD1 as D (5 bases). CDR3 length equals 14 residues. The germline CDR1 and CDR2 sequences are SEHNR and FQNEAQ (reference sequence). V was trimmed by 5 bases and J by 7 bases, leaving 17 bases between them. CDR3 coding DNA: TGTGCCAGCAGCCCACTAACGGCGGGGCTTGGCTACACCTTC. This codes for CASSPLTAGLGYTF.

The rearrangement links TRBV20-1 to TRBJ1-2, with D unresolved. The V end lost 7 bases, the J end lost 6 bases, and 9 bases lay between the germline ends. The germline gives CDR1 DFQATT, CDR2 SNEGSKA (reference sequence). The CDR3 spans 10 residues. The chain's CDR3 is CSVRKDGYTF. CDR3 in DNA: TGCAGTGTGAGAAAGGATGGCTACACCTTC.

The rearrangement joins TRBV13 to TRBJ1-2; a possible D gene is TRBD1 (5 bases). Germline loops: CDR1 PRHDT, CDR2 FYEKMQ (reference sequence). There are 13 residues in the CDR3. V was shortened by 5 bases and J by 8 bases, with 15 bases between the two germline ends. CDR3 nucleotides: TGTGCCAGCAGCCCTTGGTCCGGGGACGGCTACACCTTC. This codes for CASSPWSGDGYTF.

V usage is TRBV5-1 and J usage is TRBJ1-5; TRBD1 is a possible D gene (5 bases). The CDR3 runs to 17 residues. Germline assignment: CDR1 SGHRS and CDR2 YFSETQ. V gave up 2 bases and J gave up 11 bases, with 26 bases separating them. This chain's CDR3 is CASSFGPQVGDIMTQHF. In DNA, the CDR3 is TGCGCCAGCAGCTTCGGCCCTCAAGTAGGGGATATCATGACCCAGCATTTT.

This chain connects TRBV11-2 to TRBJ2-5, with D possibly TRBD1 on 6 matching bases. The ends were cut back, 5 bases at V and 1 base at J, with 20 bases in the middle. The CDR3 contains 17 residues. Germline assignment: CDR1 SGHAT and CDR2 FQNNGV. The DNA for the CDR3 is TGTGCCAGCAGCCCGTTTCGGACAGCGCCTACCCAAGAGACCCAGTACTTC. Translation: CASSPFRTAPTQETQYF.

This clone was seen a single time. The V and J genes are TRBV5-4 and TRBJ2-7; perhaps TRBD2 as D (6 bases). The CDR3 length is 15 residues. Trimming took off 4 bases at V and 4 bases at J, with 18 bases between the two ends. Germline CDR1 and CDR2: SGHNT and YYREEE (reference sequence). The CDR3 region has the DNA TGTGCCAGCAGCCAGGCGACGATTCGGGGGTACGAGCAGTACTTC. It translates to CASSQATIRGYEQYF.

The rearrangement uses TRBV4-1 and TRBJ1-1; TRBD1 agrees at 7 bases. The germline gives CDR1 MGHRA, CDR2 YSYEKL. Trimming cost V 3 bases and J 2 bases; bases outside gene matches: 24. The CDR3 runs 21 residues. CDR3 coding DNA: TGCGCCAGCAGCCAGCTTTTGTCAGGGGGGAAGGGGAGCAGTAAAAACACTGAAGCTTTCTTT. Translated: CASSQLLSGGKGSSKNTEAFF.